Listed below are T cell receptor beta chains from one sample, sequenced in a study of tumor-infiltrating lymphocytes in primary liver carcinoma. Using its own MiXCR run on the multiplex PCR reads, TCRdb lists one record per CDR3 protein. The repertoire holds tens of thousands of distinct CDR3 sequences, about three quarters seen once, with about 20% in the top ten. The sample consisted of liver tumor tissue from sampling region 2. These receptors were obtained from a man between 40 and 49 years old with primary liver carcinoma and hepatitis B virus infection. Both conserved end residues are part of each CDR3. Each record gives: V gene, clone size, J gene, D gene, CDR3 DNA, CDR3 protein. The D gene is left open where the match is weak. Clone size is shown for a subset of rows, as once, few, many or a class of expanded clone.

v_call: TRBV5-1; clone_size: many; j_call: TRBJ1-1; d_call: NA; cdr3_nt: TGCGCCAGCAGCTCGGCCGGGACGGCAATAAACACTGAAGCTTTCTTT; cdr3_aa: CASSSAGTAINTEAFF
v_call: TRBV29-1; clone_size: NA; j_call: TRBJ1-1; d_call: NA; cdr3_nt: TGCAGCGGACTAGACCGAAAGGACACAGAAGCTTTCTTT; cdr3_aa: CSGLDRKDTEAFF
v_call: TRBV6-2/TRBV6-3; clone_size: NA; j_call: TRBJ1-1; d_call: TRBD1; cdr3_nt: TGTGCCAGCACTTCGCAGGGGGCAGGCACGACTGGAGCTTTCTTT; cdr3_aa: CASTSQGAGTTGAFF
v_call: TRBV11-1; clone_size: NA; j_call: TRBJ2-3; d_call: NA; cdr3_nt: TGTGCCAGCAGCTCTGGGGGAAGCACTGTTGGAGCTCGCACAGATATGCAGTATTTT; cdr3_aa: CASSSGGSTVGARTDMQYF
v_call: TRBV5-6; clone_size: NA; j_call: TRBJ1-1; d_call: TRBD1; cdr3_nt: TGTGCCAGCAGCTCCCTAGACAGGGGGAGCACTGAAGCTTTATTT; cdr3_aa: CASSSLDRGSTEALF
v_call: TRBV11-2; clone_size: NA; j_call: TRBJ1-2; d_call: NA; cdr3_nt: TGTGTCAGCAACTCTAACCCAGGGGAAGGCTACATCTTC; cdr3_aa: CVSNSNPGEGYIF
v_call: TRBV6-6; clone_size: NA; j_call: TRBJ2-5; d_call: TRBD1; cdr3_nt: TGTGCCAGCAGCACGTCATCGGGACAGGTGCAAGTTTGGCAAGAGACCCAGTACTTC; cdr3_aa: CASSTSSGQVQVWQETQYF
v_call: TRBV14; clone_size: NA; j_call: TRBJ2-3; d_call: NA; cdr3_nt: TGCGCCAACAGCCTAAGCAGGCCAGATACGCAGTATTTT; cdr3_aa: CANSLSRPDTQYF
v_call: TRBV7-2; clone_size: NA; j_call: TRBJ2-7; d_call: TRBD1; cdr3_nt: TGTGCCAGCAGCCCTGCCGGGACAGGGAACCACGAGCAGTACTTC; cdr3_aa: CASSPAGTGNHEQYF
v_call: TRBV20-1; clone_size: NA; j_call: TRBJ1-6; d_call: TRBD1; cdr3_nt: TGCAGTGCTAGGTCAGGGGGCGATTCACCCCTCCACTTT; cdr3_aa: CSARSGGDSPLHF
v_call: TRBV28; clone_size: NA; j_call: TRBJ2-7; d_call: TRBD1; cdr3_nt: TGTGCCAATCTGCCATCGGACAGGGTCTTCCACGAGCAGTACTTC; cdr3_aa: CANLPSDRVFHEQYF
v_call: TRBV28; clone_size: NA; j_call: TRBJ1-1; d_call: NA; cdr3_nt: TGTGCCAGCAAGCCATTCGGGGCCGAAGCTTTCTTT; cdr3_aa: CASKPFGAEAFF
v_call: TRBV29-1; clone_size: NA; j_call: TRBJ2-5; d_call: NA; cdr3_nt: TGCAGCACGTTAGGATCCGGCCAAGAGGCCCAGTACTTC; cdr3_aa: CSTLGSGQEAQYF
v_call: TRBV20-1; clone_size: few; j_call: TRBJ2-1; d_call: NA; cdr3_nt: TGCAGTGCTAGCACACTAGGCGATGAGCAGTTCTTC; cdr3_aa: CSASTLGDEQFF
v_call: TRBV5-1; clone_size: NA; j_call: TRBJ1-1; d_call: NA; cdr3_nt: TGCGCCAACAGCTTGGCCGGAGGGGCAAGGGCTGAAGCTTTCTTT; cdr3_aa: CANSLAGGARAEAFF
v_call: TRBV4-2; clone_size: NA; j_call: TRBJ2-3; d_call: TRBD2; cdr3_nt: TGTGCCATTAGCCAATGGGTAGCGGGAGGGCCGGTTGGGACAGATACGCTGTATTTT; cdr3_aa: CAISQWVAGGPVGTDTLYF
v_call: TRBV6-1; clone_size: NA; j_call: TRBJ1-5; d_call: NA; cdr3_nt: TGTGCCAGCAGTAGGACGGGCGTGGACAATCAGCCCCAGCATTTT; cdr3_aa: CASSRTGVDNQPQHF
v_call: TRBV12-3/TRBV12-4; clone_size: NA; j_call: TRBJ1-3; d_call: TRBD1; cdr3_nt: TGTGCCAGCAGTCCACCGGGACAGAGTTCTGGAAGCACCATATATTTT; cdr3_aa: CASSPPGQSSGSTIYF
v_call: TRBV24-1; clone_size: NA; j_call: TRBJ2-1; d_call: NA; cdr3_nt: TGTGCTACGGGGCGGGATGATGAGCAGCTCTTC; cdr3_aa: CATGRDDEQLF
v_call: TRBV14; clone_size: NA; j_call: TRBJ2-1; d_call: NA; cdr3_nt: TGTGCCAGTAGTGCCGTGGCGGGATGGGTAAACAATGAGCACTTCTTC; cdr3_aa: CASSAVAGWVNNEHFF
v_call: TRBV12-3/TRBV12-4; clone_size: once; j_call: TRBJ1-6; d_call: NA; cdr3_nt: TGTGCTAGCTCATTGGGGGTGAATTCACTCCTCCACTTT; cdr3_aa: CASSLGVNSLLHF
v_call: TRBV11-1; clone_size: NA; j_call: TRBJ2-2; d_call: NA; cdr3_nt: TGCGCCAGCAGCTTTATAGGACCTTTCTCCGGGGAGCTGTTTTTT; cdr3_aa: CASSFIGPFSGELFF
v_call: TRBV4-1; clone_size: few; j_call: TRBJ2-3; d_call: TRBD1; cdr3_nt: TGCGCCGGCAGCCATGGACGAGGGGGCACAGATACGCAGTGTTTT; cdr3_aa: CAGSHGRGGTDTQCF
v_call: TRBV12-3/TRBV12-4; clone_size: NA; j_call: TRBJ2-7; d_call: TRBD1; cdr3_nt: TGTGCCAGCAGTTTGGGGACAGGGGATGAGCATTACTTC; cdr3_aa: CASSLGTGDEHYF
v_call: TRBV6-1; clone_size: NA; j_call: TRBJ2-2; d_call: NA; cdr3_nt: TGTGTCAGCAGTGCGGGGTTCACCGGGGAGCCGTTTTTT; cdr3_aa: CVSSAGFTGEPFF
v_call: TRBV14; clone_size: NA; j_call: TRBJ2-7; d_call: TRBD1; cdr3_nt: TGTGTCAGCAGCCAGACAGGGGGTGCAAGATACGACCAGAACTTC; cdr3_aa: CVSSQTGGARYDQNF
v_call: TRBV12-5; clone_size: NA; j_call: TRBJ2-3; d_call: NA; cdr3_nt: TGTGCTAGTGATTTGGAACAGGGTCACACAGATACGCAGTATTTT; cdr3_aa: CASDLEQGHTDTQYF
v_call: TRBV11-1; clone_size: NA; j_call: TRBJ2-7; d_call: NA; cdr3_nt: TGTGCCAGCAGGGGGACGCGATTCTACGAGCAGTCCTTC; cdr3_aa: CASRGTRFYEQSF
v_call: TRBV11-1; clone_size: NA; j_call: TRBJ2-4; d_call: TRBD2; cdr3_nt: TGTGCCAGCAGCTTTCCCGGGACTAACTGGACTAAAAACATTCGGTACTTC; cdr3_aa: CASSFPGTNWTKNIRYF
v_call: TRBV28; clone_size: NA; j_call: TRBJ2-1; d_call: NA; cdr3_nt: TGTGCCAGGAGTTTTACGGGAGAATACAATGAGCAGTTCTTC; cdr3_aa: CARSFTGEYNEQFF
v_call: TRBV19; clone_size: NA; j_call: TRBJ2-5; d_call: TRBD1; cdr3_nt: TGTGCCAGTAGTTATGGAACAGGGGGCGGACTAAAGACCCGGTACTTC; cdr3_aa: CASSYGTGGGLKTRYF
v_call: TRBV7-9; clone_size: NA; j_call: TRBJ1-2; d_call: NA; cdr3_nt: TGTGCCCGTCCCCGACAGAGATACTATGGCTACGCCTTC; cdr3_aa: CARPRQRYYGYAF
v_call: TRBV10-2; clone_size: once; j_call: TRBJ2-3; d_call: NA; cdr3_nt: TGCGCTAGCAGTGGAAGAGGAGGGCCAGGTACGCAGTATTTT; cdr3_aa: CASSGRGGPGTQYF
v_call: TRBV11-1; clone_size: NA; j_call: TRBJ1-6; d_call: NA; cdr3_nt: TGTGCCAACAGCCGGATACTGGTTTCACCCCTTCACTTT; cdr3_aa: CANSRILVSPLHF
v_call: TRBV4-2; clone_size: few; j_call: TRBJ2-5; d_call: TRBD2; cdr3_nt: TGTGCCAGCAGCCCCAATTGGACTAGCCTGGCGGCCTTTGGAGAGACCCAGTACTTC; cdr3_aa: CASSPNWTSLAAFGETQYF
v_call: TRBV4-2; clone_size: NA; j_call: TRBJ2-2; d_call: NA; cdr3_nt: TGTGCCAGCAGCCAAGGTCAGATTGGCGGGGAGCTGTTTTTT; cdr3_aa: CASSQGQIGGELFF
v_call: TRBV5-1; clone_size: NA; j_call: TRBJ2-1; d_call: TRBD1; cdr3_nt: TGCGCCAGCAGCTCCAACAGGGGCGAGCAGTTTTTC; cdr3_aa: CASSSNRGEQFF
v_call: TRBV29-1; clone_size: NA; j_call: TRBJ2-4; d_call: NA; cdr3_nt: TGTAGCGTAATTCATGGGCGGGACATTCAGTACTTC; cdr3_aa: CSVIHGRDIQYF
v_call: TRBV11-3; clone_size: NA; j_call: TRBJ2-1; d_call: NA; cdr3_nt: TGTGCCAGTAGCTTAGGCGTCTCAAACAATTGGCAGTTCTTC; cdr3_aa: CASSLGVSNNWQFF
v_call: TRBV19; clone_size: NA; j_call: TRBJ1-1; d_call: NA; cdr3_nt: TGTGCCAGTAGTATAAAAGCTCTGGGCACTGAAGCTTTCTTT; cdr3_aa: CASSIKALGTEAFF
v_call: TRBV6-1; clone_size: NA; j_call: TRBJ2-7; d_call: NA; cdr3_nt: TGTGCCAGCAGACCCGTAGGGCTAGCGCTAGGGGAGCAGTACTTC; cdr3_aa: CASRPVGLALGEQYF
v_call: TRBV6-1; clone_size: NA; j_call: TRBJ2-7; d_call: NA; cdr3_nt: TGTGCCAACGATATGGCAGTCTACGAGCAGTACTTC; cdr3_aa: CANDMAVYEQYF
v_call: TRBV5-1; clone_size: NA; j_call: TRBJ2-7; d_call: TRBD2; cdr3_nt: TGTGCCAGCAGCTTGGGGACTAGCGACTACGAGCAGTACTTC; cdr3_aa: CASSLGTSDYEQYF
v_call: TRBV7-2; clone_size: NA; j_call: TRBJ2-3; d_call: NA; cdr3_nt: TGTGCCAGCAGCGACGACTACGGTACGCAGTATTTT; cdr3_aa: CASSDDYGTQYF
v_call: TRBV11-3; clone_size: NA; j_call: TRBJ2-1; d_call: NA; cdr3_nt: TGTGCCAGCAGCCTCGATAGCGAGAGCGTGCACAATGAGAAGTTCTTC; cdr3_aa: CASSLDSESVHNEKFF
v_call: TRBV29-1; clone_size: medium-sized; j_call: TRBJ2-1; d_call: TRBD2; cdr3_nt: TGCAGCGTACGCAGGGTAGGGACTAGGTCCTACAATGAGCAGTTCTTC; cdr3_aa: CSVRRVGTRSYNEQFF
v_call: TRBV5-1; clone_size: many; j_call: TRBJ2-7; d_call: TRBD2; cdr3_nt: TGCGCCAGCAGCGCTACCGGGACTAGGTCCTACGAGCAGTACTTC; cdr3_aa: CASSATGTRSYEQYF
v_call: TRBV7-3; clone_size: NA; j_call: TRBJ1-5; d_call: NA; cdr3_nt: TGTGCCAGCAGCCTCGGGACTTTTAGCACAGATACGCAGCATTTT; cdr3_aa: CASSLGTFSTDTQHF
v_call: TRBV12-3/TRBV12-4; clone_size: NA; j_call: TRBJ2-3; d_call: TRBD1; cdr3_nt: TGTGCCAGTAGTTTAGGGGGCCGAGATATGCAGTATTTT; cdr3_aa: CASSLGGRDMQYF
v_call: TRBV19; clone_size: many; j_call: TRBJ1-5; d_call: TRBD1; cdr3_nt: TGTGCCAGTAGTATATTCTCCGGGACAGGGCGGCTTATGGGCAATCAGCCCCAGCATTTT; cdr3_aa: CASSIFSGTGRLMGNQPQHF
v_call: TRBV5-1; clone_size: NA; j_call: TRBJ1-6; d_call: NA; cdr3_nt: TGCGCCAGCAGCTGGGGGAGCTCCTATAATTCACTCCTCTACTTT; cdr3_aa: CASSWGSSYNSLLYF
v_call: TRBV11-2; clone_size: many; j_call: TRBJ1-2; d_call: TRBD1; cdr3_nt: TGTGCCAGCAGCCGGTCCTCCGGGACAGGGGGCGCTGGGGATGGCTACACCTTC; cdr3_aa: CASSRSSGTGGAGDGYTF
v_call: TRBV6-2/TRBV6-3; clone_size: NA; j_call: TRBJ2-7; d_call: TRBD1; cdr3_nt: TGTGCTAGTAGCCTCCGGGACAGGGTCCACGAGCAGTACTTC; cdr3_aa: CASSLRDRVHEQYF
v_call: TRBV11-3; clone_size: NA; j_call: TRBJ2-3; d_call: TRBD2; cdr3_nt: TGTACCAACAGCCCGGGGGGACTCCAGGGCGGAACGCAATATTTT; cdr3_aa: CTNSPGGLQGGTQYF